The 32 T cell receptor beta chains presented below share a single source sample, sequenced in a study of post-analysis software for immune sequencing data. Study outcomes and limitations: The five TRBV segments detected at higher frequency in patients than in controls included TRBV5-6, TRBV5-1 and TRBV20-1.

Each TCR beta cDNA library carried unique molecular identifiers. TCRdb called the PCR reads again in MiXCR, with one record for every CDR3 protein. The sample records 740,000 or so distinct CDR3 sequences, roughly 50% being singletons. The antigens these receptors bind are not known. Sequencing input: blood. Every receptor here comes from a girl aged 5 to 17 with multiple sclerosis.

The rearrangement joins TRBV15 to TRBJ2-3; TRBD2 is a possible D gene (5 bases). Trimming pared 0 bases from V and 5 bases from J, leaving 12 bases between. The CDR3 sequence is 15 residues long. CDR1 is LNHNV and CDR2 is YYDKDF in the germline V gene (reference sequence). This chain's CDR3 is CATSRDALAGDTQYF. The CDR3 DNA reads TGTGCCACCAGCAGAGATGCCCTAGCAGGAGATACGCAGTATTTT.

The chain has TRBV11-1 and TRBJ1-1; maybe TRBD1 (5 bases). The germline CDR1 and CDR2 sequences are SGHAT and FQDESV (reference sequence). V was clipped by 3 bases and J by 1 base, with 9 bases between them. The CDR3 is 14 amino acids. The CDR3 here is CASSLWGRNTEAFF. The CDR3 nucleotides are TGTGCCAGCAGCTTGTGGGGCCGGAACACTGAAGCTTTCTTT.

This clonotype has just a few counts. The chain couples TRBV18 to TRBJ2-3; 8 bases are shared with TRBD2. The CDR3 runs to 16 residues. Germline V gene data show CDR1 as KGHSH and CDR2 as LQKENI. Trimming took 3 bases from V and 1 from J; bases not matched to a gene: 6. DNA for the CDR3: TGTGCCAGCTCACCGGACACCGGGAGGGGCACAGATACGCAGTATTTT. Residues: CASSPDTGRGTDTQYF.

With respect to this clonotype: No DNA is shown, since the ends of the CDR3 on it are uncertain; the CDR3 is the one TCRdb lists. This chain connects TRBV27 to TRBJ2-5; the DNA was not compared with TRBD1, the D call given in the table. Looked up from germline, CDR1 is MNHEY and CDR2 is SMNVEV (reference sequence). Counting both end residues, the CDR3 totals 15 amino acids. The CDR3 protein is CASSSSTGVGETQYF.

CDR3 in DNA: TGTGCCAGCAGCCGAGACCGGAATGATAACAATGAGCAGTTCTTC. It yields the protein CASSRDRNDNNEQFF. The rearrangement uses TRBV7-2 and TRBJ2-1; no definite D call. The V and J ends lost 5 bases and 5 bases respectively, with 16 bases between them. Per the germline V gene, CDR1 is SGHTA and CDR2 is FQGNSA. The CDR3 runs 15 residues.

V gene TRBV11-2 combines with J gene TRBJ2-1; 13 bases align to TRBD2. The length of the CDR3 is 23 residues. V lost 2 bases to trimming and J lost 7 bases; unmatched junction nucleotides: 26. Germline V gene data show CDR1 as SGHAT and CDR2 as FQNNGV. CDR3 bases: TGTGCCAGCAGCTTAAGTAACCCCTTAACTAGCGGGAGGGCCGGGGGGCCCCCGAATGAGCAGTTCTTC. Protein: CASSLSNPLTSGRAGGPPNEQFF.

DNA for the CDR3: TGTGCCAGCAGTGAACAAATGGGCCGGGGCTATGGCTACACCTTC. Amino acids: CASSEQMGRGYGYTF. The rearrangement links TRBV2 to TRBJ1-2; D not resolved. The germline V and J ends were trimmed by 2 bases and 4 bases, with 14 bases remaining between them. Germline V gives CDR1 SNHLY, CDR2 FYNNEI. This CDR3 comprises 15 residues. Full variable domain (rest looked up from reference TRBV2 and TRBJ1-2): EPEVTQTPSHQVTQMGQEVILRCVPISNHLYFYWYRQILGQKVEFLVSFYNNEISEKSEIFDDQFSVERPDGSNFTLKIRSTKLEDSAMYFCASSEQMGRGYGYTFGSGTRLTVV.

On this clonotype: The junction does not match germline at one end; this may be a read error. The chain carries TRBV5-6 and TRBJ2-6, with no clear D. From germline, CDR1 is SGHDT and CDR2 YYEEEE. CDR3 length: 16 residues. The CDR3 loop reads CTSSLGYPAGANVLTF. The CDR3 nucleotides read TGTACCAGCAGCTTGGGATATCCCGCTGGGGCCAACGTCCTGACTTTC.

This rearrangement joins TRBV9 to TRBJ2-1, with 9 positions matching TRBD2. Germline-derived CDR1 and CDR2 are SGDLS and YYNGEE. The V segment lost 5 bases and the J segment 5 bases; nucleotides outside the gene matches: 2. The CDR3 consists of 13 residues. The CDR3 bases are TGTGCCAGCAGGACTAGCGGCCACAATGAGCAGTTCTTC. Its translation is CASRTSGHNEQFF.

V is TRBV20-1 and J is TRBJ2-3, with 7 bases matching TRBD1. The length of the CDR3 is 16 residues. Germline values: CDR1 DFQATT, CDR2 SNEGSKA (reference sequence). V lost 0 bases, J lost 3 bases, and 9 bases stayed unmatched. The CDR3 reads CSARDYRGFGTDTQYF. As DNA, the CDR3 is TGCAGTGCTAGAGATTACAGGGGTTTTGGAACAGATACGCAGTATTTT.

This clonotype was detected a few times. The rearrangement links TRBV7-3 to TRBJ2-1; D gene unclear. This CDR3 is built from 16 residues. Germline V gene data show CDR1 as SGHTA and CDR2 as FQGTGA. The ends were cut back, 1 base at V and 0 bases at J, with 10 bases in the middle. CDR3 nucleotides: TGTGCCAGCAGCTTAAGCGGCGGCAACTCCTACAATGAGCAGTTCTTC. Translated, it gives CASSLSGGNSYNEQFF.

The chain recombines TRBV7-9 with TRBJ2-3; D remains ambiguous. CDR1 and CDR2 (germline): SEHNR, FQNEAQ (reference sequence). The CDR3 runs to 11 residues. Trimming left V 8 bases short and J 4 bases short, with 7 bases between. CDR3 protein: CASPVADTQYF. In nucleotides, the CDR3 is TGTGCCAGCCCGGTAGCAGATACGCAGTATTTT. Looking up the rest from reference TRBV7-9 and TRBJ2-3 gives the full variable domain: DTGVSQNPRHKITKRGQNVTFRCDPISEHNRLYWYRQTLGQGPEFLTYFQNEAQLEKSRLLSDRFSAERPKGSFSTLEIQRTEQGDSAMYLCASPVADTQYFGPGTRLTVL.

The CDR3 is CASSQVVPAEGYNEQFF. As DNA, the CDR3 is TGCGCCAGCAGCCAAGTGGTACCGGCCGAAGGCTACAATGAGCAGTTCTTC. The chain uses TRBV4-1 and TRBJ2-1; no clear D. This CDR3 contains 17 residues. Germline CDR1 MGHRA, CDR2 YSYEKL. The V end was cut by 1 base, the J end by 3 bases, with 16 bases between.

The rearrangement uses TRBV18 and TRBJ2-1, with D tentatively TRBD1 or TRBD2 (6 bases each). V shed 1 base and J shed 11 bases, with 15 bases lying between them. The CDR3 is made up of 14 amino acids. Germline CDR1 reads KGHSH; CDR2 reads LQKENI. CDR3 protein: CASSPLPQGGQQFF. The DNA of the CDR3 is TGTGCCAGCTCACCACTACCTCAAGGGGGGCAGCAGTTCTTC.

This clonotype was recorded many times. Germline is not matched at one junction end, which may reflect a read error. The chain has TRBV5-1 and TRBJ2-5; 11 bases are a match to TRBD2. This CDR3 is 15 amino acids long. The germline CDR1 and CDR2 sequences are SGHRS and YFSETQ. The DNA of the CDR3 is TGTGCCAGCAGCTTAGGGCTAGCGGGGGGAGAGACCCAGTACTTC. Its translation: CASSLGLAGGETQYF. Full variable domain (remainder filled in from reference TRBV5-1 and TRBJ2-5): KAGVTQTPRYLIKTRGQQVTLSCSPISGHRSVSWYQQTPGQGLQFLFEYFSETQRNKGNFPGRFSGRQFSNSRSEMNVSTLELGDSALYLCASSLGLAGGETQYFGPGTRLLVL.

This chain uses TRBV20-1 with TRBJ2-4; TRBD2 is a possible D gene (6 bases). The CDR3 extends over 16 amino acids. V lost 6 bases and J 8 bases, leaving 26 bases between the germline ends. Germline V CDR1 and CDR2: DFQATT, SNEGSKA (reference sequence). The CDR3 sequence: CSAPWVSSVYKHIQYF. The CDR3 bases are TGCAGTGCCCCCTGGGTGTCTAGCGTGTATAAACACATTCAGTACTTC.

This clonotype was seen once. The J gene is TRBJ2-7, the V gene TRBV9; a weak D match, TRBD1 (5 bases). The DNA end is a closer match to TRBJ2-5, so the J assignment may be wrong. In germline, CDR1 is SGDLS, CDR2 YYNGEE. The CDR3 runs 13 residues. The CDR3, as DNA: TGTGCCAGCAGCGCCCAGAACAGGGAGACCCAGTACTTC. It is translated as CASSAQNRETQYF.

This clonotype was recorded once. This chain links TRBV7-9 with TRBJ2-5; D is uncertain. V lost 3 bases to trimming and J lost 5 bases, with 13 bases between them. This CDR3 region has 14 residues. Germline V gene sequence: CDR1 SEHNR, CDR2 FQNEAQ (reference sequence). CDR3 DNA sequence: TGTGCCAGCAGCTTTCTCCAGCCTGGGGAGACCCAGTACTTC. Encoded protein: CASSFLQPGETQYF.

The CDR3 DNA is TGCAGTGCTATTTTTAGACAGTCAACTAATGAAAAACTGTTTTTT. As protein: CSAIFRQSTNEKLFF. V gene TRBV20-1 combines with J gene TRBJ1-4; possibly TRBD1 for D (5 bases). CDR3 length: 15 residues. V dropped 4 bases and J dropped 0 bases, with 12 bases sitting between them. Germline lookup yields CDR1 DFQATT and CDR2 SNEGSKA (reference sequence).

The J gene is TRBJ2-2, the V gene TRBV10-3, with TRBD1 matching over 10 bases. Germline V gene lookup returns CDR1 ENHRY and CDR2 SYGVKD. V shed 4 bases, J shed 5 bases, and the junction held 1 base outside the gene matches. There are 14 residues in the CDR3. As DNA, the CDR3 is TGTGCCATCAGTGGACAGGGGGCGACCGGGGAGCTGTTTTTT. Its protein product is CAISGQGATGELFF.

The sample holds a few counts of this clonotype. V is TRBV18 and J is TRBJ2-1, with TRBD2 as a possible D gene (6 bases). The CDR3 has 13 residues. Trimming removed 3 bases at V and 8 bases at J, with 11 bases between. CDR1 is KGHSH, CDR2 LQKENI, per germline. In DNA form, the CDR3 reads TGTGCCAGCTCACCTCGACTAGTTGATGAGCAGTTCTTC. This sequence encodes CASSPRLVDEQFF.

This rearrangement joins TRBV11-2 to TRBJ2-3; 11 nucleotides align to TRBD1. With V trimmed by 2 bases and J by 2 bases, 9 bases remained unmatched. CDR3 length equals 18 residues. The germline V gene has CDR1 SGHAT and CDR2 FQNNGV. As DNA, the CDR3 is TGTGCCAGCAGCTTACTAATTAGGACAGGGGGCAACACAGATACGCAGTATTTT. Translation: CASSLLIRTGGNTDTQYF. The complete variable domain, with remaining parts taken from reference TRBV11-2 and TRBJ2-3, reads EAGVAQSPRYKIIEKRQSVAFWCNPISGHATLYWYQQILGQGPKLLIQFQNNGVVDDSQLPKDRFSAERLKGVDSTLKIQPAKLEDSAVYLCASSLLIRTGGNTDTQYFGPGTRLTVL.

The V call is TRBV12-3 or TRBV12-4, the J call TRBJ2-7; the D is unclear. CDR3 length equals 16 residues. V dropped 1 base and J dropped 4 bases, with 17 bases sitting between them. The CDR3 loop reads CASSLGPGGSKYEQYF. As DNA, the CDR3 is TGTGCCAGCAGTTTAGGTCCCGGTGGCAGCAAATACGAGCAGTACTTC.

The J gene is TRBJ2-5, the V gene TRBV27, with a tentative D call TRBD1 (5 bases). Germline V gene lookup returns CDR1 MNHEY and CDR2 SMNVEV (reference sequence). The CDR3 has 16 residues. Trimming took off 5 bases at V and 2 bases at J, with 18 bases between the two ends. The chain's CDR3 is CASSPAPDSRQETQYF. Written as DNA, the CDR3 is TGTGCCAGCAGTCCTGCCCCCGACAGCAGGCAAGAGACCCAGTACTTC.

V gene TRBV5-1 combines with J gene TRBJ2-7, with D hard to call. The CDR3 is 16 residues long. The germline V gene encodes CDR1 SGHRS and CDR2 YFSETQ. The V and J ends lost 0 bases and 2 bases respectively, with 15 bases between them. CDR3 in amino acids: CASSLDGFASTYEQYF. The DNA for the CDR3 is TGCGCCAGCAGCTTGGACGGATTCGCCTCCACCTACGAGCAGTACTTC.

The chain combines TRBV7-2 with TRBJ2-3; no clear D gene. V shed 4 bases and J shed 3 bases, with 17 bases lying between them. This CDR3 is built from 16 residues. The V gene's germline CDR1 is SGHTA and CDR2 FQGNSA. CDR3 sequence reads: CASSSGSRSRTDTQYF. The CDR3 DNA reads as TGTGCCAGCAGCTCCGGAAGCAGGAGTCGGACAGATACGCAGTATTTT. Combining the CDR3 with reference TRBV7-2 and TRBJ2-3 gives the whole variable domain GAGVSQSPSNKVTEKGKDVELRCDPISGHTALYWYRQSLGQGLEFLIYFQGNSAPDKSGLPSDRFSAERTGGSVSTLTIQRTQQEDSAVYLCASSSGSRSRTDTQYFGPGTRLTVL.

CDR3 protein: CASRSETGFGEQYF. The CDR3, as DNA: TGTGCCAGCAGATCCGAGACGGGCTTCGGCGAGCAGTACTTC. This chain joins TRBV12-3 or TRBV12-4 and TRBJ2-5; D gene uncertain. The last part of the DNA fits TRBJ2-7 better; the J call may be wrong. This CDR3 has 14 amino acids.

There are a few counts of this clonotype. CDR3 sequence: CASSPAVGTNQPQHF. The CDR3 nucleotides read TGTGCCAGCTCACCAGCAGTGGGGACAAATCAGCCCCAGCATTTT. The chain uses TRBV18 and TRBJ1-5, with TRBD1 as a possible D gene (6 bases). V gave up 2 bases and J gave up 4 bases, with 12 bases separating them. This CDR3 comprises 15 residues. Per germline, CDR1 KGHSH and CDR2 LQKENI.

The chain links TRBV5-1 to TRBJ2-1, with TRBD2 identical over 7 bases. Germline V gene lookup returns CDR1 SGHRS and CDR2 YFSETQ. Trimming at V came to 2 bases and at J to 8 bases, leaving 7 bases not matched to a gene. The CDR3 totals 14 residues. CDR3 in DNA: TGCGCCAGCAGCTTCGGGAGGAGCGGAGATGAGCAGTTCTTC. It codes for CASSFGRSGDEQFF.

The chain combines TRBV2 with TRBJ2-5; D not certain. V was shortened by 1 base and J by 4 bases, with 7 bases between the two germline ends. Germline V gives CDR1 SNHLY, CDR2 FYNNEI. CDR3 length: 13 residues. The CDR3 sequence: CASSEGEAETQYF. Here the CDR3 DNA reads TGTGCCAGCAGTGAAGGGGAAGCAGAGACCCAGTACTTC.

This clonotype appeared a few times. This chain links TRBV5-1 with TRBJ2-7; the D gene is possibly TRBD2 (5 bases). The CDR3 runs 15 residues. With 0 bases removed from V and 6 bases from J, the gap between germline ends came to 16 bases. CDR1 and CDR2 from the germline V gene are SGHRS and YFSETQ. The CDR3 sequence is CASSLEGLPSSEQYF. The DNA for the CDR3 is TGCGCCAGCAGCTTGGAAGGACTTCCGTCGTCCGAGCAGTACTTC.

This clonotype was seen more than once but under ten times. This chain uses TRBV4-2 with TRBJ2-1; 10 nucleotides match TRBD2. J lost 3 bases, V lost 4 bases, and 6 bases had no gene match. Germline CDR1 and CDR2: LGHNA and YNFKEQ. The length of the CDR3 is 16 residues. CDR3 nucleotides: TGTGCCAGCAGCCGGGCCGGACTAGCGGACTACAATGAGCAGTTCTTC. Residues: CASSRAGLADYNEQFF.